These 26 T cell receptor beta chains were sequenced from one sample in a study of vaccination and CD4 T cells after COVID-19. TCRdb fed the PCR reads into MiXCR, producing one record per CDR3 protein. Of roughly 28,000 distinct CDR3 sequences in the sample, around 50% were seen once. Sample time point: late sampling 161 to 241 days after vaccination in a few convalescent patients. This specimen was CD4+ T cells from blood, taken about 7 months after SARS-CoV-2 vaccination. The receptors were sampled from a human donor who had recovered from COVID-19.

This clonotype appeared a few times. This chain links TRBV20-1 with TRBJ2-3; 8 bases align to TRBD2. The junction had 7 bases not matched to a gene; V was cut back by 8 bases and J by 0 bases. Germline CDR1 and CDR2: DFQATT and SNEGSKA (reference sequence). This CDR3 has 14 amino acids. CDR3 nucleotide sequence: TGCAGTCCGTGGGAGCGGGAGAGCACAGATACGCAGTATTTT. Protein product: CSPWERESTDTQYF.

The rearrangement links TRBV20-1 to TRBJ2-1; 16 nucleotides line up with TRBD2. This CDR3 is built from 17 residues. V gave up 0 bases and J gave up 8 bases; unmatched junction bases: 7. Germline assignment: CDR1 DFQATT and CDR2 SNEGSKA (reference sequence). Here the CDR3 DNA reads TGCAGTGCTAGAGATTTTGCCGGGACTAGCGGGAGGGATGAGCAGTTCTTC. The encoded protein is CSARDFAGTSGRDEQFF.

V and J are TRBV7-2 and TRBJ1-2; the D gene is possibly TRBD1 (5 bases). CDR3 size: 15 residues. The V gene's germline CDR1 is SGHTA and CDR2 FQGNSA. Trimming pared 1 base from V and 8 bases from J, leaving 17 bases between. The CDR3 sequence: CASSLVSLRGAGYTF. Here the CDR3 DNA reads TGTGCCAGCAGCTTAGTGAGTCTCCGGGGCGCGGGCTACACCTTC.

The chain uses TRBV7-2 and TRBJ2-5, with TRBD2 identical over 9 bases. With 1 base clipped from V and 5 bases from J, the junction kept 8 bases outside the gene matches. The CDR3 has 16 residues. Germline V gene sequence: CDR1 SGHTA, CDR2 FQGNSA. The CDR3 coding sequence is TGTGCCAGCAGCTTAGGGTTTAGCGGGAGTGGGGAGACCCAGTACTTC. Encoded protein: CASSLGFSGSGETQYF.

J is TRBJ1-5 and V is TRBV2; TRBD1 is a possible D gene (6 bases). This CDR3 spans 14 amino acids. Germline V CDR1 and CDR2: SNHLY, FYNNEI. The V gene lost 5 bases and the J gene lost 7 bases, with 15 bases spanning the gap. Written as DNA, the CDR3 is TGTGCCAGCAGTCCTGCGGGACAATGGCAGCCCCAGCATTTT. Protein product: CASSPAGQWQPQHF. Combining the CDR3 with reference TRBV2 and TRBJ1-5 gives the whole variable domain EPEVTQTPSHQVTQMGQEVILRCVPISNHLYFYWYRQILGQKVEFLVSFYNNEISEKSEIFDDQFSVERPDGSNFTLKIRSTKLEDSAMYFCASSPAGQWQPQHFGDGTRLSIL.

This clonotype was seen just once. The CDR3 here is CASSLLGNWGNTEAFF. The CDR3 DNA reads TGTGCCAGCAGCTTGTTGGGTAATTGGGGAAACACTGAAGCTTTCTTT. V usage is TRBV5-8 and J usage is TRBJ1-1; D is uncertain. V lost 1 base to trimming and J lost 2 bases, with 15 bases between them. Per the germline V gene, CDR1 is SGHTS and CDR2 is YDEGEE. This CDR3 has 16 amino acids.

In its sample, this clonotype was seen a few times. This chain joins TRBV6-2 or TRBV6-3 and TRBJ2-1, with a tentative D call TRBD2 (6 bases). Trimming took 6 bases from V and 4 from J, leaving 13 bases between them. Germline V gives CDR1 MNHEY, CDR2 SVGEGT. The CDR3 runs 14 residues. The CDR3 sequence is CASSQSGGYNEQFF. The CDR3 DNA follows: TGTGCCAGCAGCCAGTCCGGGGGATACAATGAGCAGTTCTTC.

The chain employs TRBV19 and TRBJ1-6, with TRBD1 matching over 9 bases. CDR3 length: 17 amino acids. Germline loops: CDR1 LNHDA, CDR2 SQIVND (reference sequence). The V gene end was trimmed by 5 bases and the J gene end by 5 bases; junction bases not matched to a gene: 10. The CDR3 protein is CASSAGTGNRNNSPLHF. In DNA, the CDR3 is TGTGCCAGTAGTGCCGGGACAGGGAATAGGAATAATTCACCCCTCCACTTT.

The chain links TRBV6-2 or TRBV6-3 to TRBJ2-7; D perhaps matches TRBD2 (5 bases). CDR3 size: 14 residues. V dropped 2 bases and J dropped 0 bases, with 8 bases sitting between them. Germline assignment: CDR1 MNHEY and CDR2 SVGEGT. The CDR3 reads CASSYGESSYEQYF. In DNA, the CDR3 is TGTGCCAGCAGTTACGGGGAGAGCTCCTACGAGCAGTACTTC.

The V gene is TRBV20-1, the J gene TRBJ2-1, with D perhaps matching TRBD2 (6 bases). The germline CDR1 and CDR2 sequences are DFQATT and SNEGSKA (reference sequence). Trimming took 4 bases from V and 2 from J, leaving 12 bases between them. This CDR3 contains 14 residues. The CDR3 protein is CSAKVSSAYNEQFF. In DNA, the CDR3 is TGCAGTGCTAAGGTCTCTAGCGCCTACAATGAGCAGTTCTTC.

The V and J genes are TRBV20-1 and TRBJ2-5, with 8 bases that match TRBD2. V trimming: 0 bases; J trimming: 4 bases; junction bases outside the gene matches: 7. The length of the CDR3 is 15 residues. Per the germline V gene, CDR1 is DFQATT and CDR2 is SNEGSKA (reference sequence). The DNA for the CDR3 is TGCAGTGCTAGAGATCCAGCGGGAGACGGAGAGACCCAGTACTTC. This gives the protein CSARDPAGDGETQYF.

V usage is TRBV18 and J usage is TRBJ2-1; D remains unclear. This CDR3 spans 13 amino acids. V was cut by 0 bases and J by 6 bases, with 6 bases left in between. Germline V lookup: CDR1 KGHSH, CDR2 LQKENI. CDR3 protein: CASSPPVVNEQFF. The CDR3 DNA follows: TGTGCCAGCTCACCACCGGTGGTCAATGAGCAGTTCTTC.

This clonotype was counted only a few times. The rearrangement joins TRBV7-2 to TRBJ2-3, with 8 bases identical to TRBD2. V shed 1 base and J 7 bases; nucleotides not matched to a gene: 10. This CDR3 has 16 amino acids. Germline lookup yields CDR1 SGHTA and CDR2 FQGNSA. The CDR3 is CASSLVSSGRGNTQYF. The CDR3 DNA follows: TGTGCCAGCAGCTTAGTGTCGAGCGGGAGAGGCAATACGCAGTATTTT.

This chain joins TRBV6-5 and TRBJ1-5, with D tentatively TRBD1 (6 bases). The CDR3 covers 17 residues. V lost 4 bases to trimming and J lost 0 bases, with 16 bases between them. CDR1 is MNHEY, CDR2 SVGAGI, per germline. The CDR3 region has the DNA TGTGCCAGCAGTTTAGGACAGCCTAAATATAGCAATCAGCCCCAGCATTTT. Protein: CASSLGQPKYSNQPQHF.

The sample holds a few counts of this clonotype. The chain is built from TRBV6-1 and TRBJ1-6; no reliable D call. In germline, CDR1 is MNHNS, CDR2 SASEGT. CDR3 length equals 17 residues. With 1 base removed from V and 3 bases from J, the gap between germline ends came to 13 bases. The CDR3 loop is CASSEEVKVYYNSPLHF. In DNA, the CDR3 is TGTGCCAGCAGTGAAGAAGTTAAGGTCTACTATAATTCACCCCTCCACTTT.

The chain couples TRBV19 to TRBJ1-1; 11 bases align to TRBD1. CDR3 length equals 16 residues. V lost 9 bases to trimming and J lost 3 bases; unmatched junction nucleotides: 12. CDR1 and CDR2 (germline): LNHDA, SQIVND (reference sequence). The CDR3 loop reads CASRDRGASSDTEAFF. DNA of the CDR3: TGTGCCAGCCGGGACAGGGGGGCGTCCAGCGACACTGAAGCTTTCTTT.

DNA for the CDR3: TGTGCCAGCAGTGGAGTAGGACAAAACATTCAGTACTTC. Residues: CASSGVGQNIQYF. The rearrangement joins TRBV6-1 to TRBJ2-4; D is unresolved. CDR1 is MNHNS and CDR2 is SASEGT in the germline V gene. The CDR3 has 13 amino acids. V gave up 4 bases and J gave up 5 bases, with 9 bases separating them.

This clonotype was recorded only once. The chain is built from TRBV6-4 and TRBJ2-6, with D possibly being TRBD2 (5 bases). Between the trimmed V and J ends, which lost 2 bases and 0 bases, there was a span of 5 bases. Germline CDR1 and CDR2: MRHNA and SNTAGT. This CDR3 is 15 amino acids long. CDR3 region: CASSDTSSGANVLTF. For the CDR3, the DNA is TGTGCCAGCAGTGACACTAGCTCTGGGGCCAACGTCCTGACTTTC.

The chain employs TRBV7-9 and TRBJ1-6; 9 nucleotides agree with TRBD1. In germline, CDR1 is SEHNR, CDR2 FQNEAQ (reference sequence). Trimming cost V 5 bases and J 5 bases; bases outside gene matches: 4. CDR3 size: 15 residues. CDR3 amino acids: CASSPGTGHNSPLHF. CDR3 nucleotide sequence: TGTGCCAGCAGCCCCGGGACAGGGCATAATTCACCCCTCCACTTT.

The rearrangement joins TRBV7-2 to TRBJ2-1; D remains unclear. The length of the CDR3 is 13 residues. The ends were cut back, 3 bases at V and 7 bases at J, with 10 bases in the middle. Germline V gene sequence: CDR1 SGHTA, CDR2 FQGNSA. This CDR3 is CASSFSHWNEQFF. For the CDR3, the DNA is TGTGCCAGCAGCTTTTCGCACTGGAATGAGCAGTTCTTC. The complete variable domain, with remaining parts taken from reference TRBV7-2 and TRBJ2-1, reads GAGVSQSPSNKVTEKGKDVELRCDPISGHTALYWYRQSLGQGLEFLIYFQGNSAPDKSGLPSDRFSAERTGGSVSTLTIQRTQQEDSAVYLCASSFSHWNEQFFGPGTRLTVL.

The chain has TRBV27 and TRBJ2-5; TRBD1 is a possible D gene (6 bases). Per the germline V gene, CDR1 is MNHEY and CDR2 is SMNVEV (reference sequence). The V gene lost 3 bases and the J gene lost 1 base, with 12 bases spanning the gap. CDR3 length: 15 residues. CDR3 nucleotide sequence: TGTGCCAGCAGTTTTTCCGGACAGCCCCAAGAGACCCAGTACTTC. Its translation is CASSFSGQPQETQYF.

This sequence joins TRBV2 and TRBJ2-5, with D hard to call. This CDR3 contains 13 residues. The germline gives CDR1 SNHLY, CDR2 FYNNEI. V lost 6 bases to trimming and J lost 7 bases, with 15 bases between them. The CDR3 spells CASRITEVGTQYF. CDR3 DNA: TGTGCCAGCAGGATAACAGAGGTTGGGACCCAGTACTTC.

This chain links TRBV6-2 or TRBV6-3 with TRBJ2-3; TRBD2 agrees at 9 bases. The length of the CDR3 is 16 residues. Germline V lookup: CDR1 MNHEY, CDR2 SVGEGT. V dropped 5 bases and J dropped 1; count of bases not matched to a gene: 7. The CDR3 region has the DNA TGTGCCAGCAGTCCCCTGTCTAGCGGGGGCACAGATACGCAGTATTTT. Residues: CASSPLSSGGTDTQYF.

The rearrangement joins TRBV20-1 to TRBJ2-3; D not certain. The CDR3 length is 12 residues. The germline V gene encodes CDR1 DFQATT and CDR2 SNEGSKA (reference sequence). The V and J ends lost 3 bases and 4 bases respectively, with 8 bases between them. CDR3 residues: CSASGTSDTQYF. Written as DNA, the CDR3 is TGCAGTGCTAGCGGTACCTCAGATACGCAGTATTTT.

The gene calls are TRBV10-2 and TRBJ2-5; TRBD2 matches 12 bases. Germline CDR1 WSHSY, CDR2 SAAADI. With 3 bases clipped from V and 5 bases from J, the junction kept 7 bases outside the gene matches. The CDR3 has 16 residues. CDR3 region: CASSDLAGGTGETQYF. For the CDR3, the DNA is TGCGCCAGCAGTGACCTAGCGGGAGGGACAGGGGAGACCCAGTACTTC.

The genes are TRBV18 and TRBJ2-7; 8 bases fit TRBD2. The CDR3 contains 17 residues. Per the germline V gene, CDR1 is KGHSH and CDR2 is LQKENI. The V and J ends lost 6 bases and 2 bases, in that order; junction bases with no gene match: 15. Here the CDR3 DNA reads TGTGCCAGCTCTCGTGGACTAGCCCAAAGCAGTGCCTACGAGCAGTACTTC. Encoded protein: CASSRGLAQSSAYEQYF.